This entry lists 9 T cell receptor beta chains sequenced from one sample in a study of CD8 T cells in Susac syndrome. Random hexamers served to reverse transcribe about 0.45 to 1 ug RNA. One entry per CDR3 protein, called by TCRdb with MiXCR from the immunoSEQ multiplex PCR reads. The data show about 200,000 distinct CDR3 sequences, with about 95% seen just once and 0.093% held by the top ten. Sequencing was performed on CD4+ T cells from PBMCs. These receptors originate from a human donor with multiple sclerosis.

The rearrangement links TRBV20-1 to TRBJ2-1; D perhaps matches TRBD2 (5 bases). Germline V gene data show CDR1 as DFQATT and CDR2 as SNEGSKA (reference sequence). With 1 base removed from V and 0 bases from J, the gap between germline ends came to 7 bases. The CDR3 consists of 14 residues. CDR3 in DNA: TGCAGTGCTAGAGGGCGGGCCTCCTACAATGAGCAGTTCTTC. Protein product: CSARGRASYNEQFF.

The V call is TRBV6-6, the J call TRBJ2-7, with 14 bases lining up with TRBD2. Germline trimming cut 9 bases from V and 11 bases from J; bases unmatched to any gene: 12. From germline, CDR1 is MNHNY and CDR2 SVGAGI (reference sequence). There are 14 residues in the CDR3. The CDR3 protein is CASFAGTSGSNEYF. CDR3 nucleotides: TGTGCCAGTTTCGCCGGGACTAGCGGGAGCAATGAGTACTTC.

The table lists this clonotype with a count of one. The chain has TRBV9 and TRBJ2-1, with TRBD1 identical over 7 bases. Unmatched junction bases numbered 9, after V lost 4 bases and J lost 2 bases. This CDR3 has 16 residues. The V gene's germline CDR1 is SGDLS and CDR2 YYNGEE. CDR3 coding DNA: TGTGCCAGCAGCCCTTCCGGGACAGTTCCCTACAATGAGCAGTTCTTC. As protein: CASSPSGTVPYNEQFF.

The chain joins TRBV9 to TRBJ1-4, with D possibly being TRBD1 (5 bases). This CDR3 region has 15 residues. CDR1 and CDR2 (germline): SGDLS, YYNGEE. Trimming stripped 5 bases from V and 7 bases from J, with 18 bases between. The CDR3 DNA sequence: TGTGCCAGCAGTCAGACGTCGGGGGTCGGTGAAAAACTGTTTTTT. Residues: CASSQTSGVGEKLFF.

The chain joins TRBV29-1 to TRBJ2-1; 8 bases match TRBD2. V trimming: 7 bases; J trimming: 7 bases; junction bases outside the gene matches: 9. Germline CDR1 and CDR2: SQVTM and ANQGSEA. The CDR3 totals 13 residues. CDR3 loop: CSARTSGGNEQFF. As DNA, the CDR3 is TGCAGCGCACGTACAAGCGGGGGTAATGAGCAGTTCTTC.

The chain employs TRBV7-8 and TRBJ2-1; 9 bases align to TRBD2. Losses at the gene ends were 5 bases for V and 7 bases for J; bases not matched to a gene: 12. Germline V gene sequence: CDR1 SGHVS, CDR2 FQNEAQ. This CDR3 is 16 amino acids long. DNA for the CDR3: TGTGCCAGCAGCCCCAGTCCTAGCGGGGAAGATAATGAGCAGTTCTTC. It translates to CASSPSPSGEDNEQFF.

This chain joins TRBV30 and TRBJ2-3, with 10 bases aligning to TRBD2. There are 15 residues in the CDR3. V was pared by 3 bases and J by 4 bases, with 7 bases of the junction left unmatched. Germline loops: CDR1 GTSNPN, CDR2 SVGIG (reference sequence). CDR3 protein: CAWRGGTSDADTQYF. CDR3 nucleotides: TGTGCCTGGAGGGGGGGGACTAGCGATGCAGATACGCAGTATTTT.

This chain joins TRBV7-2 and TRBJ2-5; D possibly corresponds to TRBD2 (5 bases). The V end lost 6 bases, the J end lost 5 bases, and 10 bases lay between the germline ends. CDR1 SGHTA and CDR2 FQGNSA come from the germline V gene. The CDR3 covers 12 residues. The CDR3 is CASSARGETQYF. The DNA of the CDR3 is TGTGCCAGCAGTGCGAGAGGGGAGACCCAGTACTTC.

The chain is built from TRBV28 and TRBJ2-7, with D possibly TRBD2 on 6 matching bases. V gave up 7 bases and J gave up 6 bases, with 19 bases separating them. From germline, CDR1 is MDHEN and CDR2 SYDVKM. This CDR3 is 14 amino acids long. Written as DNA, the CDR3 is TGTGCCAGCACCCATGGGGGGAGCCCGGGCGAGCAGTACTTC. It encodes CASTHGGSPGEQYF.